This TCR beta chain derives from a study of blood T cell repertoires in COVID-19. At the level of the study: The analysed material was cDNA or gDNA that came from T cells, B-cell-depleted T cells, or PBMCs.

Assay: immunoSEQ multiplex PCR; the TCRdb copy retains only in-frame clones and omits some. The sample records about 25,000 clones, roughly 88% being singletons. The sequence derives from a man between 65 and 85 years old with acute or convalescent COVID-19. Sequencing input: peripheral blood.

The DNA of the CDR3 is TGTGCCAGCACTAACGGGACTAGCGGGAGTCACACCGGGGAGCTGTTTTTT. Translating it yields CASTNGTSGSHTGELFF. V gene TRBV27 combines with J gene TRBJ2-2; TRBD2 agrees at 14 bases. The CDR3 covers 17 residues. The trim removed 7 bases at V and 3 bases at J, leaving 7 bases unmatched. Germline-derived CDR1 and CDR2 are MNHEY and SMNVEV (reference sequence).